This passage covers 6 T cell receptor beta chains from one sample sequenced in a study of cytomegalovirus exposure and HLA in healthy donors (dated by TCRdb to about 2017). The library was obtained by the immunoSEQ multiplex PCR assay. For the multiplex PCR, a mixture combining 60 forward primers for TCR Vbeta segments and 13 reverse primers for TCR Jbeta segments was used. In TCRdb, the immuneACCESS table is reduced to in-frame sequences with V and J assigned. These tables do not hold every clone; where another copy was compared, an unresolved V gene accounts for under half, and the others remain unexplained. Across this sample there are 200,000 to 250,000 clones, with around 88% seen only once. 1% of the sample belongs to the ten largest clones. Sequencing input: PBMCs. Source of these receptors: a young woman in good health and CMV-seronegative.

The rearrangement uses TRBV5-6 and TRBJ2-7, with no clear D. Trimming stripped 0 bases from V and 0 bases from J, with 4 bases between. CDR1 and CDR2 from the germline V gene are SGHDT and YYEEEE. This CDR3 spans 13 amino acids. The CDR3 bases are TGTGCCAGCAGCTTGGACACCTCCTACGAGCAGTACTTC. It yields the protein CASSLDTSYEQYF.

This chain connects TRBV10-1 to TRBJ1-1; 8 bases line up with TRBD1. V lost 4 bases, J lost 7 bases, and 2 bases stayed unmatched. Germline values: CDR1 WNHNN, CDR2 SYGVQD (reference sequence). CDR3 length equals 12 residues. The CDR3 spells CASSGGTGEAFF. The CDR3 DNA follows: TGCGCCAGCAGTGGCGGGACAGGTGAAGCTTTCTTT.

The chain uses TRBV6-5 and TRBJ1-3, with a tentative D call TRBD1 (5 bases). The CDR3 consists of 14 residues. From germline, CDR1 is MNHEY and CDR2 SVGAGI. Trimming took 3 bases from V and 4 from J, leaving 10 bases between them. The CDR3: CASSYWAGGNTIYF. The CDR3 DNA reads TGTGCCAGCAGTTATTGGGCAGGGGGAAACACCATATATTTT.

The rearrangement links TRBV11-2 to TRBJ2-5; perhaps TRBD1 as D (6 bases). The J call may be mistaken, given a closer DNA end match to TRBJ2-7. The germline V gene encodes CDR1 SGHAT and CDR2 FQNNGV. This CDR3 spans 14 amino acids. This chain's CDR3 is CASSLGTATYEQYF. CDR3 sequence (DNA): TGTGCCAGCAGCTTAGGGACAGCAACCTACGAGCAGTACTTC.

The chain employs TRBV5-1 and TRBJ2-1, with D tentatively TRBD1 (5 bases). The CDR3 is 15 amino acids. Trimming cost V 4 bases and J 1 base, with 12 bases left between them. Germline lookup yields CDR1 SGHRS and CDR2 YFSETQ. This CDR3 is CASSRDQGSYNEQFF. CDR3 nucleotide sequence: TGCGCCAGCAGCCGTGACCAGGGATCCTACAATGAGCAGTTCTTC. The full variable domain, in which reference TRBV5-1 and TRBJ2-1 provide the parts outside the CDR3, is KAGVTQTPRYLIKTRGQQVTLSCSPISGHRSVSWYQQTPGQGLQFLFEYFSETQRNKGNFPGRFSGRQFSNSRSEMNVSTLELGDSALYLCASSRDQGSYNEQFFGPGTRLTVL.

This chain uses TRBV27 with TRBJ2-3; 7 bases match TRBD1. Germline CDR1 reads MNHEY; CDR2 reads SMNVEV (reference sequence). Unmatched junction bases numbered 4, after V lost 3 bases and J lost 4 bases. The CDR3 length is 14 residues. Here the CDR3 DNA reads TGTGCCAGCAGTTTCCTCCAGGGGGCAGATACGCAGTATTTT. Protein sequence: CASSFLQGADTQYF.